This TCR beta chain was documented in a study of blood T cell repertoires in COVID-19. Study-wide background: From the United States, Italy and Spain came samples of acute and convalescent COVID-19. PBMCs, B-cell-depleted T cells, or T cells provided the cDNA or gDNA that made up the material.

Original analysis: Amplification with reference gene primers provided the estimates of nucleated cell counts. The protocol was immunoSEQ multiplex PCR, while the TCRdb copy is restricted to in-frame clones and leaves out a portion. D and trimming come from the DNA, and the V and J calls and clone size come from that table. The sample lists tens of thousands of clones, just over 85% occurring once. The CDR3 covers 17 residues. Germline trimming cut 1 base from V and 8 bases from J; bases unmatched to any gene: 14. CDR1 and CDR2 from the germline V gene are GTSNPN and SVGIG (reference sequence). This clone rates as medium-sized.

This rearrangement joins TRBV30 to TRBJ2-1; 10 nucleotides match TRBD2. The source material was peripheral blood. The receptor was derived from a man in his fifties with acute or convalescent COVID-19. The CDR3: CAWSDVPSGRIEDEQFF. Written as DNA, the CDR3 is TGTGCCTGGAGTGACGTCCCTAGCGGGAGAATTGAGGATGAGCAGTTCTTC.